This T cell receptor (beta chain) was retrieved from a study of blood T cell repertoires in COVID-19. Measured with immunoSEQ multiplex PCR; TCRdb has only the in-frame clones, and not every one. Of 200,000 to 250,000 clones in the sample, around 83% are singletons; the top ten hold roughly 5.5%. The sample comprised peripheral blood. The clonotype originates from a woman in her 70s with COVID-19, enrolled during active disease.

CDR3 DNA: TGCGCCAGAACCGGGACTAGCGGGAGCTACGAGCAGTACTTC. As protein: CARTGTSGSYEQYF. The chain employs TRBV10-1 and TRBJ2-7, with 14 bases lining up with TRBD2. Germline assignment: CDR1 WNHNN and CDR2 SYGVQD (reference sequence). The CDR3 consists of 14 residues. V was clipped by 9 bases and J by 3 bases; unmatched bases: 4.